Given below is one T cell receptor (beta chain) in context. Because it lacks the conserved phenylalanine or tryptophan at the end, this CDR3 is likely a read error. The DNA is left out, because the CDR3 cannot be placed on it with certainty; the CDR3 is given as TCRdb lists it. This sample stems from a study of tumor-infiltrating lymphocytes in oesophageal squamous cell carcinoma. TCRdb fed the PCR reads into MiXCR, producing one record per CDR3 protein. The sample has around 12,000 distinct CDR3 sequences, 45% to 60% seen once. Germline values: CDR1 MNHEY, CDR2 SMNVEV (reference sequence). Ends included, the CDR3 has 19 residues.

The specimen sequenced was blood. This rearrangement joins TRBV27 to TRBJ2-5; the table gives TRBD1 as D, unverified against the DNA. The source is a female donor with esophageal squamous cell carcinoma. CDR3: CASSPRDRGRVNYGYTFGS.